The 24 T cell receptor beta chains reported below all come from one sample, sequenced in a study of cytomegalovirus exposure and HLA in healthy donors (dated by TCRdb to 2016 to 2017). Library method: the immunoSEQ multiplex PCR assay. A mixture of 60 forward primers for TCR Vbeta segments and 13 reverse primers for TCR Jbeta segments was used in the multiplex PCR. Here the immuneACCESS table is served through TCRdb, limited to in-frame sequences with V and J called. Missing clones are a known gap in these copies; in checked studies unresolved V genes cover under half, and the rest lacks a known reason. The sample table contains approximately 130,000 clones; only one count was recorded for 81% of them. The top ten clonotypes cover about 0.76% of the sample. The specimen sequenced was PBMCs. These receptors were taken from a man between 18 and 35 years old in good health and CMV-seronegative.

The V and J genes are TRBV11-2 and TRBJ2-7, with 9 bases identical to TRBD2. The V segment lost 4 bases and the J segment 5 bases; nucleotides outside the gene matches: 6. This CDR3 region has 14 residues. The germline gives CDR1 SGHAT, CDR2 FQNNGV. Here the CDR3 reads CASSSGTSFHEQYF. As DNA, the CDR3 is TGTGCCAGCAGCTCCGGGACTAGCTTCCACGAGCAGTACTTC.

The chain uses TRBV30 and TRBJ2-7; TRBD1 agrees at 9 bases. The germline gives CDR1 GTSNPN, CDR2 SVGIG (reference sequence). Trimming removed 1 base from V and 6 bases from J; junction bases left unmatched: 7. The length of the CDR3 is 14 residues. The CDR3 loop is CAWSALDRGGEQYF. The CDR3 DNA reads as TGTGCCTGGAGTGCCCTGGACAGGGGAGGCGAGCAGTACTTC.

The rearrangement links TRBV2 to TRBJ2-3; D is ambiguous. Germline loops: CDR1 SNHLY, CDR2 FYNNEI. The CDR3 consists of 14 residues. Trimming pared 4 bases from V and 2 bases from J, leaving 10 bases between. CDR3 DNA: TGTGCCAGCAGTGGAGTTATCGCCACAGATACGCAGTATTTT. This codes for CASSGVIATDTQYF.

V is TRBV7-9 and J is TRBJ1-2; weak D call: TRBD1 (5 bases). CDR1 is SEHNR, CDR2 FQNEAQ, per germline (reference sequence). This CDR3 contains 14 residues. The germline V and J ends were trimmed by 5 bases and 5 bases, with 15 bases remaining between them. The CDR3 DNA is TGTGCCAGCAGCGGAGGGGCAAATATGTATGGCTACACCTTC. Translated, it gives CASSGGANMYGYTF.

This clone was seen once. This sequence joins TRBV15 and TRBJ2-6, with 12 positions matching TRBD1. The CDR3 spans 20 residues. CDR1 is LNHNV and CDR2 is YYDKDF in the germline V gene (reference sequence). V gave up 0 bases and J gave up 2 bases; unmatched junction bases: 8. CDR3 loop: CATSRDTGTGGRAGANVLTF. CDR3 sequence (DNA): TGTGCCACCAGCAGAGACACCGGGACAGGGGGCAGGGCTGGGGCCAACGTCCTGACTTTC.

This sequence joins TRBV30 and TRBJ2-5; 9 bases align to TRBD1. With V trimmed by 0 bases and J by 5 bases, 7 bases remained unmatched. From germline, CDR1 is GTSNPN and CDR2 SVGIG (reference sequence). The CDR3 spans 15 residues. For the CDR3, the DNA is TGTGCCTGGAGTGTCGGATGGGGACAGGGCGAGACCCAGTACTTC. Its translation: CAWSVGWGQGETQYF.

The chain joins TRBV5-4 to TRBJ2-3; the match to TRBD2 covers 10 bases. Unmatched junction bases numbered 12, after V lost 4 bases and J lost 7 bases. The CDR3 contains 16 residues. Germline V gene sequence: CDR1 SGHNT, CDR2 YYREEE (reference sequence). The CDR3 spells CASSLGLAAELNTQYF. Written as DNA, the CDR3 is TGTGCCAGCAGCCTAGGACTAGCGGCGGAACTCAATACGCAGTATTTT.

The J gene is TRBJ1-1, the V gene TRBV21-1; the table assigns TRBD1, which was not confirmed against the DNA. TRBV21-1 is a pseudogene segment. The CDR3 spans 15 residues. Here the CDR3 reads CASSKRKPGNTEAFF. CDR3 DNA sequence: TGTGCCAGCAGCAAGAGAAAACCAGGGAACACTGAAGCTTTCTTT.

The V gene is TRBV28, the J gene TRBJ1-1, with unresolved D. V was shortened by 8 bases and J by 6 bases, with 16 bases between the two germline ends. CDR1 and CDR2 (germline): MDHEN, SYDVKM. The CDR3 length is 13 residues. The CDR3 protein is CASLETRLPEAFF. CDR3 DNA: TGTGCCAGCCTGGAAACCAGGCTCCCTGAAGCTTTCTTT. Filled out from reference TRBV28 and TRBJ1-1, the complete variable domain reads DVKVTQSSRYLVKRTGEKVFLECVQDMDHENMFWYRQDPGLGLRLIYFSYDVKMKEKGDIPEGYSVSREKKERFSLILESASTNQTSMYLCASLETRLPEAFFGQGTRLTVV.

The V and J genes are TRBV30 and TRBJ2-2; 7 bases are a match to TRBD2. V lost 1 base to trimming and J lost 2 bases; unmatched junction nucleotides: 10. Germline lookup yields CDR1 GTSNPN and CDR2 SVGIG (reference sequence). This CDR3 comprises 17 residues. The CDR3 region has the DNA TGTGCCTGGAGTGGATTCGGGCTAGCGGCTAACACCGGGGAGCTGTTTTTT. Protein product: CAWSGFGLAANTGELFF.

The DNA for the CDR3 is TGCGCCAGCAGCCAGGCCCCCGGGGGTCAGCCCCAGCATTTT. Protein sequence: CASSQAPGGQPQHF. The V gene is TRBV4-1, the J gene TRBJ1-5; TRBD1 is a possible D gene (5 bases). The germline gives CDR1 MGHRA, CDR2 YSYEKL. The CDR3 runs to 14 residues. The germline V and J ends were trimmed by 3 bases and 6 bases, with 12 bases remaining between them.

The J gene is TRBJ2-7, the V gene TRBV6-1; 8 nucleotides align to TRBD1. The CDR3 is made up of 14 amino acids. V trimming: 7 bases; J trimming: 7 bases; junction bases outside the gene matches: 12. Germline V gene lookup returns CDR1 MNHNS and CDR2 SASEGT. This CDR3 is CASTSGQGLGEQYF. Written as DNA, the CDR3 is TGTGCCAGCACCTCAGGACAGGGCCTGGGGGAGCAGTACTTC.

The rearrangement links TRBV6-5 to TRBJ1-4; no clear D. Germline CDR1 is MNHEY and CDR2 is SVGAGI. The CDR3 is 13 residues long. Trimming took 5 bases from V and 5 from J, leaving 9 bases between them. CDR3 sequence: CASSGGPNEKLFF. In nucleotides, the CDR3 is TGTGCCAGCAGTGGCGGGCCGAATGAAAAACTGTTTTTT.

The CDR3 nucleotides read TGTGCCAGCAGTTCCCAAGGACACCGGCCGAATTCACCCCTCCACTTT. Translated: CASSSQGHRPNSPLHF. The chain links TRBV28 to TRBJ1-6; a possible D gene is TRBD1 (5 bases). V dropped 4 bases and J dropped 7 bases, with 17 bases sitting between them. This CDR3 contains 16 residues. In germline, CDR1 is MDHEN, CDR2 SYDVKM.

This chain joins TRBV11-2 and TRBJ1-6; D unresolved. Germline V lookup: CDR1 SGHAT, CDR2 FQNNGV. CDR3 length: 12 residues. Trimming pared 5 bases from V and 4 bases from J, leaving 3 bases between. The CDR3 spells CASSPYNSPLHF. The CDR3 DNA sequence: TGTGCCAGCAGCCCGTATAATTCACCCCTCCACTTT.

In nucleotides, the CDR3 is TGTGCCAGCAGCCCCCTAGGGGTAGCACGACGAGAAGAGACCCAGTACTTC. Translated: CASSPLGVARREETQYF. The genes are TRBV11-2 and TRBJ2-5; maybe TRBD1 (5 bases). The germline gives CDR1 SGHAT, CDR2 FQNNGV. The length of the CDR3 is 17 residues. Trimming took 5 bases from V and 3 from J, leaving 22 bases between them. Drawing the rest from reference TRBV11-2 and TRBJ2-5, the complete variable domain is EAGVAQSPRYKIIEKRQSVAFWCNPISGHATLYWYQQILGQGPKLLIQFQNNGVVDDSQLPKDRFSAERLKGVDSTLKIQPAKLEDSAVYLCASSPLGVARREETQYFGPGTRLLVL.

The chain uses TRBV4-3 and TRBJ2-1; the D gene is possibly TRBD2 (7 bases). Trimming stripped 0 bases from V and 13 bases from J, with 19 bases between. Germline V gene sequence: CDR1 LGHNA, CDR2 YSLEER. This CDR3 has 15 amino acids. This chain's CDR3 is CASSQERGAPIGQFF. Written as DNA, the CDR3 is TGCGCCAGCAGCCAAGAACGGGGGGCCCCTATAGGACAGTTCTTC.

This clone was seen only once. The rearrangement uses TRBV5-1 and TRBJ1-4, with 7 bases identical to TRBD1. V was clipped by 0 bases and J by 13 bases; unmatched bases: 12. CDR3 length: 15 amino acids. Per germline, CDR1 SGHRS and CDR2 YFSETQ. The DNA for the CDR3 is TGCGCCAGCAGCTTGGCCGGACAGGCTCCCCGGCGACTGTTTTTT. This sequence encodes CASSLAGQAPRRLFF.

V is TRBV30 and J is TRBJ1-1; 7 bases are shared with TRBD1. Germline-derived CDR1 and CDR2 are GTSNPN and SVGIG (reference sequence). With V trimmed by 3 bases and J by 8 bases, 12 bases remained unmatched. The CDR3 is 14 amino acids. This CDR3 is CAWRKGQFRPEAFF. Written as DNA, the CDR3 is TGTGCCTGGAGAAAGGGACAGTTCAGACCCGAAGCTTTCTTT. The full variable domain, its missing parts supplied by reference TRBV30 and TRBJ1-1, is SQTIHQWPATLVQPVGSPLSLECTVEGTSNPNLYWYRQAAGRGLQLLFYSVGIGQISSEVPQNLSASRPQDRQFILSSKKLLLSDSGFYLCAWRKGQFRPEAFFGQGTRLTVV.

In regard to this clone: The sample carries other DNA sequences with the same CDR3. The chain employs TRBV6-5 and TRBJ1-2; D is uncertain. The V and J ends lost 3 bases and 4 bases respectively, with 9 bases between them. Germline CDR1 MNHEY, CDR2 SVGAGI. The CDR3 runs 13 residues. This chain's CDR3 is CASSYQTGYGYTF. As DNA, the CDR3 is TGTGCCAGCAGTTATCAGACGGGCTATGGCTACACCTTC.

This chain uses TRBV7-9 with TRBJ2-1; 8 nucleotides line up with TRBD1. Germline CDR1 reads SEHNR; CDR2 reads FQNEAQ (reference sequence). The CDR3 length is 17 residues. V was pared by 9 bases and J by 4 bases, with 17 bases of the junction left unmatched. The CDR3 here is CARDRVRREAGYNEQFF. The CDR3 DNA reads TGTGCCAGGGACAGGGTGCGGAGGGAGGCGGGGTACAATGAGCAGTTCTTC.

This chain connects TRBV18 to TRBJ1-2; D perhaps matches TRBD1 (6 bases). Germline values: CDR1 KGHSH, CDR2 LQKENI. This CDR3 is built from 17 residues. V gave up 2 bases and J gave up 0 bases, with 16 bases separating them. The chain's CDR3 is CASSPSIRAGANYGYTF. As DNA, the CDR3 is TGTGCCAGCTCACCATCTATTCGAGCAGGGGCTAACTATGGCTACACCTTC.

This chain joins TRBV10-1 and TRBJ2-3; TRBD1 matches at 8 bases. CDR3 size: 14 residues. Per germline, CDR1 WNHNN and CDR2 SYGVQD (reference sequence). Germline trimming cut 2 bases from V and 4 bases from J; bases unmatched to any gene: 2. The CDR3 DNA sequence: TGCGCCAGCAGTGAGGAGACAGGGGCAGATACGCAGTATTTT. Its translation is CASSEETGADTQYF.

The V and J genes are TRBV18 and TRBJ2-7; 10 positions agree with TRBD1. CDR1 and CDR2 (germline): KGHSH, LQKENI. J was trimmed by 1 base and V by 6 bases; bases with no gene match: 6. The CDR3 length is 15 residues. Here the CDR3 DNA reads TGTGCCAGCTCCAAAGACAGGGGGCTTTCCTACGAGCAGTACTTC. Its translation: CASSKDRGLSYEQYF.